These T cell receptor beta chains were read from a single sample in a study of cytomegalovirus exposure and HLA in healthy donors. This table comes from immunoSEQ multiplex PCR, and its TCRdb copy is limited to in-frame clones, with some not included. The table lists 180,000 or so clones, roughly 81% of them singletons, with over 4.5% in the top ten. Material for sequencing was PBMCs. These receptors originate from a woman aged 18-29 years in good health and CMV-seropositive. Both conserved end residues are part of each CDR3. The D gene is left open where the match is weak. A row's size may be missing; if present it is once, few, many or a size class.

CDR3 length: 17
D gene: -
V gene: TRBV14
clone size: -
J gene: TRBJ2-3
CDR3 DNA: TGTGCCAGCAGCCAAGATAAAACGGGGGTTGACACAGATACGCAGTATTTT
CDR3 protein: CASSQDKTGVDTDTQYF

CDR3 length: 13
D gene: TRBD1
V gene: TRBV19
clone size: -
J gene: TRBJ1-1
CDR3 DNA: TGTGCCAGTAACCGACAGGGGGCGACTGAAGCTTTCTTT
CDR3 protein: CASNRQGATEAFF

CDR3 length: 14
D gene: TRBD1
V gene: TRBV7-2
clone size: few
J gene: TRBJ1-2
CDR3 DNA: TGTGCCAGCAGCCCGAGGGGGCAGGCATATGGCTACACCTTC
CDR3 protein: CASSPRGQAYGYTF

CDR3 length: 16
D gene: TRBD1
V gene: TRBV4-2
clone size: -
J gene: TRBJ1-2
CDR3 DNA: TGTGCCAGCAGCCAAGATTTAGACAGGGTCCTCTATGGCTACACCTTC
CDR3 protein: CASSQDLDRVLYGYTF

CDR3 length: 13
D gene: -
V gene: TRBV28
clone size: -
J gene: TRBJ1-2
CDR3 DNA: TGTGCCAGCAGGGAGGGGATGAACTATGGCTACACCTTC
CDR3 protein: CASREGMNYGYTF

CDR3 length: 18
D gene: -
V gene: TRBV5-4
clone size: -
J gene: TRBJ1-2
CDR3 DNA: TGTGCCAGCAGCTTGGATCGGAGCATACCCGCTAAAAACTACGGCTACACCTTC
CDR3 protein: CASSLDRSIPAKNYGYTF

CDR3 length: 15
D gene: TRBD1
V gene: TRBV27
clone size: -
J gene: TRBJ2-1
CDR3 DNA: TGTGCCAGCAGTTATGGGACAGGGGTTAACAATGAGCAGTTCTTC
CDR3 protein: CASSYGTGVNNEQFF

CDR3 length: 15
D gene: TRBD2
V gene: TRBV5-6
clone size: -
J gene: TRBJ2-7
CDR3 DNA: TGTGCCAGCAGCTTGCCCGGGGGGGGAACCTACGAGCAGTACTTC
CDR3 protein: CASSLPGGGTYEQYF

CDR3 length: 15
D gene: -
V gene: TRBV11-2
clone size: -
J gene: TRBJ1-2
CDR3 DNA: TGTGCCAGCAGCTTAGGTTTGCGGGCCCGAGGGGGCTACACCTTC
CDR3 protein: CASSLGLRARGGYTF

CDR3 length: 8
D gene: -
V gene: TRBV7-8
clone size: few
J gene: TRBJ2-5
CDR3 DNA: TGTGCCAGCCCGGCCCAGTACTTC
CDR3 protein: CASPAQYF

CDR3 length: 13
D gene: -
V gene: TRBV6-1
clone size: -
J gene: TRBJ2-1
CDR3 DNA: TGTGCCATTCAACTGGCAGCGAACAATGAGCAGTTCTTC
CDR3 protein: CAIQLAANNEQFF

CDR3 length: 13
D gene: -
V gene: TRBV7-9
clone size: -
J gene: TRBJ1-2
CDR3 DNA: TGTGCCAGCAGCTCCGGGGAAAGCTATGGCTACACCTTC
CDR3 protein: CASSSGESYGYTF

CDR3 length: 9
D gene: -
V gene: TRBV7-9
clone size: -
J gene: TRBJ2-3
CDR3 DNA: TGTGCCAGCAGCTCGCAGCGTGGTTTT
CDR3 protein: CASSSQRGF

CDR3 length: 15
D gene: -
V gene: TRBV9
clone size: -
J gene: TRBJ2-2
CDR3 DNA: TGTGCCAGCAGCGGAGGGGGGGGAGGGACCGGGGAGCTGTTTTTT
CDR3 protein: CASSGGGGGTGELFF

CDR3 length: 15
D gene: -
V gene: TRBV4-1
clone size: -
J gene: TRBJ1-2
CDR3 DNA: TGCGCCAGCAGCCAAGATCGGGAGCGTTTCTATGGCTACACCTTC
CDR3 protein: CASSQDRERFYGYTF

CDR3 length: 15
D gene: -
V gene: TRBV14
clone size: few
J gene: TRBJ2-6
CDR3 DNA: TGTGCCAGCAGCTCTCGAAATACCCAGACAAGCCCCCTGACTTTC
CDR3 protein: CASSSRNTQTSPLTF

CDR3 length: 15
D gene: TRBD2
V gene: TRBV7-6
clone size: -
J gene: TRBJ2-7
CDR3 DNA: TGTGCCAGCAGCTTAGCCGGGGGGGTGGCCTACGAGCAGTACTTC
CDR3 protein: CASSLAGGVAYEQYF

CDR3 length: 17
D gene: TRBD2
V gene: TRBV7-8
clone size: -
J gene: TRBJ2-3
CDR3 DNA: TGTGCCAGCAGTCGAAGATCGCGGGGGGTAGGCACAGATACGCAGTATTTT
CDR3 protein: CASSRRSRGVGTDTQYF

CDR3 length: 16
D gene: TRBD2
V gene: TRBV7-2
clone size: -
J gene: TRBJ2-3
CDR3 DNA: TGTGCCAGCAGCTTAGCGCTCGGGACTAGCGGGAGAGGGCAGTATTTT
CDR3 protein: CASSLALGTSGRGQYF

CDR3 length: 16
D gene: -
V gene: TRBV11-2
clone size: -
J gene: TRBJ2-3
CDR3 DNA: TGTGCCAGCAGCGACCATTTCGGGTGGGGCCCAGATACGCAGTATTTT
CDR3 protein: CASSDHFGWGPDTQYF

CDR3 length: 13
D gene: -
V gene: TRBV28
clone size: -
J gene: TRBJ2-4
CDR3 DNA: TGTGCCAGCAACGGGGGTAAGGCGAACATTCAGTACTTC
CDR3 protein: CASNGGKANIQYF

CDR3 length: 14
D gene: -
V gene: TRBV14
clone size: -
J gene: TRBJ2-7
CDR3 DNA: TGTGCCAGCAGCCAATCCTTAATCCGAGGGAGGCAGTACTTC
CDR3 protein: CASSQSLIRGRQYF

CDR3 length: 12
D gene: -
V gene: TRBV10-1
clone size: -
J gene: TRBJ2-7
CDR3 DNA: TGCGCCAGCAGTCGATCGGGGTACGAGCAGTACTTC
CDR3 protein: CASSRSGYEQYF

CDR3 length: 12
D gene: -
V gene: TRBV28
clone size: -
J gene: TRBJ2-5
CDR3 DNA: TGTGCCAGCAAGTCTAACGGGGAGACCCAGTACTTC
CDR3 protein: CASKSNGETQYF

CDR3 length: 15
D gene: TRBD1
V gene: TRBV10-3
clone size: -
J gene: TRBJ2-1
CDR3 DNA: TGTGCCATACAAACCAGGACAGGGAACTACAATGAGCAGTTCTTC
CDR3 protein: CAIQTRTGNYNEQFF

CDR3 length: 13
D gene: -
V gene: TRBV28
clone size: -
J gene: TRBJ2-5
CDR3 DNA: TGTGCCAGCAGGGGACAAGGGGAAGAGACCCAGTACTTC
CDR3 protein: CASRGQGEETQYF

CDR3 length: 16
D gene: TRBD2
V gene: TRBV9
clone size: -
J gene: TRBJ2-7
CDR3 DNA: TGTGCCAGCAGCGTAACACATGCGCGGGGGGCTGACGAGCAGTACTTC
CDR3 protein: CASSVTHARGADEQYF

CDR3 length: 13
D gene: -
V gene: TRBV7-6
clone size: -
J gene: TRBJ2-7
CDR3 DNA: TGTGCCAGCAGTCAGGGTGGTGTCTACGAGCAGTACTTC
CDR3 protein: CASSQGGVYEQYF

CDR3 length: 20
D gene: TRBD2
V gene: TRBV27
clone size: -
J gene: TRBJ2-3
CDR3 DNA: TGTGCCAGCAGTTCCCAACCTCCGGGACTAGCGGGGGGGCCGCTGGATACGCAGTATTTT
CDR3 protein: CASSSQPPGLAGGPLDTQYF

CDR3 length: 14
D gene: -
V gene: TRBV10-1
clone size: -
J gene: TRBJ2-7
CDR3 DNA: TGCGCCAGCAGCGAGGTGGGGGGAGAATACGAGCAGTACTTC
CDR3 protein: CASSEVGGEYEQYF

CDR3 length: 13
D gene: -
V gene: TRBV29-1
clone size: -
J gene: TRBJ1-2
CDR3 DNA: TGCAGCGTTGTCGACAGCGATCGCCATGGCTACACCTTC
CDR3 protein: CSVVDSDRHGYTF

CDR3 length: 14
D gene: -
V gene: TRBV6-5
clone size: -
J gene: TRBJ1-2
CDR3 DNA: TGTGCCAGCAGTTACTCAACGGCTAACTATGGCTACACCTTC
CDR3 protein: CASSYSTANYGYTF